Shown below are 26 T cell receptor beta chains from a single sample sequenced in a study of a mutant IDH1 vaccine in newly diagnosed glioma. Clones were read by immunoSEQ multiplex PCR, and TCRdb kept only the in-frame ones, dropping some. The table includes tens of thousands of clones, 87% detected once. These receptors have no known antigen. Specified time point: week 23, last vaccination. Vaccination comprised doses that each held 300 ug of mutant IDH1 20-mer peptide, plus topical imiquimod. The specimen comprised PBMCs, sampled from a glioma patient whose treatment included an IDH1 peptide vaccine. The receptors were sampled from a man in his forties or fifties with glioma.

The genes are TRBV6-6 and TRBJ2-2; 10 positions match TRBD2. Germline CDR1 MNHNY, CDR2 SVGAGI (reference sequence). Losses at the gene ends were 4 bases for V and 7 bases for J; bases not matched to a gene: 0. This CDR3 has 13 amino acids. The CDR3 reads CASSSSGSGELFF. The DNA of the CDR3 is TGTGCCAGCAGTTCTAGCGGGAGCGGGGAGCTGTTTTTT.

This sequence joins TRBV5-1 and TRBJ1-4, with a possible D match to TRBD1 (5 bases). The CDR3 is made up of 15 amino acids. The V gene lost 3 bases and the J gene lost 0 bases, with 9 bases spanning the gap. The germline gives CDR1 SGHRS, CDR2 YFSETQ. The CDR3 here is CASSSDNPTNEKLFF. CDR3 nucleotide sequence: TGCGCCAGCAGCTCGGACAACCCAACTAATGAAAAACTGTTTTTT.

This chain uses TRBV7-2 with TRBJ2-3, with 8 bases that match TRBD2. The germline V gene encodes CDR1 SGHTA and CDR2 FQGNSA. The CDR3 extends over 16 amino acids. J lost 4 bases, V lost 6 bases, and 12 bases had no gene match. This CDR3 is CASRAGLAGKSDTQYF. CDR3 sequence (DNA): TGTGCCAGCAGAGCGGGTTTAGCGGGAAAGTCAGATACGCAGTATTTT. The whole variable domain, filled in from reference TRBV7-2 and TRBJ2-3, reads GAGVSQSPSNKVTEKGKDVELRCDPISGHTALYWYRQSLGQGLEFLIYFQGNSAPDKSGLPSDRFSAERTGGSVSTLTIQRTQQEDSAVYLCASRAGLAGKSDTQYFGPGTRLTVL.

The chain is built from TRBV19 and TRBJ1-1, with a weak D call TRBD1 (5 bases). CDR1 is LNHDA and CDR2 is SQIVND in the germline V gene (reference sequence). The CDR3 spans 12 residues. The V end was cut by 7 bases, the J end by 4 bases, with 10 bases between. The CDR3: CASKWGTTEAFF. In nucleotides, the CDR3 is TGTGCCAGTAAGTGGGGGACCACTGAAGCTTTCTTT.

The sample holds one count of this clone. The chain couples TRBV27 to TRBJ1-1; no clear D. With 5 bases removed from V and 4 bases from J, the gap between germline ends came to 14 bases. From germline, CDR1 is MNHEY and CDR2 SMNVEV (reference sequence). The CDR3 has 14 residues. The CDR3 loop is CASSRAGIGTEAFF. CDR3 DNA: TGTGCCAGCAGTCGTGCCGGGATTGGCACTGAAGCTTTCTTT.

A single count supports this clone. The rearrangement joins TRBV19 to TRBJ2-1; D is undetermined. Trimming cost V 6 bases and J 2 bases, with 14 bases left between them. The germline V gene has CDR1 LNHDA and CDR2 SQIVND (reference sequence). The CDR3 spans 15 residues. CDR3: CASRFGGTTYNEQFF. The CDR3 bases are TGTGCCAGTAGGTTCGGCGGAACTACCTACAATGAGCAGTTCTTC.

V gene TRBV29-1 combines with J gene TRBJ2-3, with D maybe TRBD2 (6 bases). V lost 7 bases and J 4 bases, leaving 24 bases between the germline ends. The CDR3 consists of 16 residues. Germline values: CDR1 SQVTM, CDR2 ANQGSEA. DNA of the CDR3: TGCAGCGGTGCGGGGCCCGCGGCAAGTTCGGCAGATACGCAGTATTTT. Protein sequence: CSGAGPAASSADTQYF.

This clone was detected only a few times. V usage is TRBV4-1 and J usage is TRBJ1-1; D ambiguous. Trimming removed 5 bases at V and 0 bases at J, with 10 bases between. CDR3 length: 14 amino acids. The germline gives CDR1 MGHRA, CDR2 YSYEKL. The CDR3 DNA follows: TGCGCCAGCAGCAACCCCCTCCTGAACACTGAAGCTTTCTTT. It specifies CASSNPLLNTEAFF.

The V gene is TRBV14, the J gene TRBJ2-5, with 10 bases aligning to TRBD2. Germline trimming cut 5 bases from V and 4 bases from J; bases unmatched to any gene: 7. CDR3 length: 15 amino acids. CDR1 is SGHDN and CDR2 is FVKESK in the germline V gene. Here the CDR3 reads CASSALAGVRETQYF. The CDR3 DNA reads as TGTGCCAGCAGCGCGCTAGCGGGAGTTCGAGAGACCCAGTACTTC.

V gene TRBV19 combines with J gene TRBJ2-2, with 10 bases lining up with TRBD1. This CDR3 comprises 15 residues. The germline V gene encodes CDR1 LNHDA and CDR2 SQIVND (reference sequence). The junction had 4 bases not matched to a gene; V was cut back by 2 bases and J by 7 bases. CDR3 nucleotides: TGTGCCAGTAGTATAATGGGACAGGGGAACGGGGAGCTGTTTTTT. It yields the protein CASSIMGQGNGELFF.

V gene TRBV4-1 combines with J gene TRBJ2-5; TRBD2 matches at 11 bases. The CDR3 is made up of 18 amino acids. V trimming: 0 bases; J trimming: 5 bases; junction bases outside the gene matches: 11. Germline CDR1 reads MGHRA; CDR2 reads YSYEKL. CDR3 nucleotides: TGCGCCAGCAGCCAAGATTTAGGCCTAGCGGGAGGAGCGGAGACCCAGTACTTC. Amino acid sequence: CASSQDLGLAGGAETQYF.

The CDR3 region has the DNA TGTGCCAGCAGTGCGCAGTCGTTGAACACTGAAGCTTTCTTT. Protein sequence: CASSAQSLNTEAFF. V and J are TRBV2 and TRBJ1-1; D is ambiguous. CDR3 length: 14 amino acids. CDR1 is SNHLY, CDR2 FYNNEI, per germline. Trimming cost V 4 bases and J 0 bases, with 9 bases left between them.

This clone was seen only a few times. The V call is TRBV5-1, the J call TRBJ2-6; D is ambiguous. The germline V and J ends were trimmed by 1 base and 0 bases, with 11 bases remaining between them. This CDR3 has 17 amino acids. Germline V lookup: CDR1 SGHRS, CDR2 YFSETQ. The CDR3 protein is CASSLSSVYSGANVLTF. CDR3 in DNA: TGCGCCAGCAGCTTGTCATCTGTTTACTCTGGGGCCAACGTCCTGACTTTC.

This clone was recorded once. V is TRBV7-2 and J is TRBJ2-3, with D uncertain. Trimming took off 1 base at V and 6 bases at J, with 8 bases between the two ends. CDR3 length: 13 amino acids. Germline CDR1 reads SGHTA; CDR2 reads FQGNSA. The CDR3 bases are TGTGCCAGCAGCTTAGTCAGGTCTGATACGCAGTATTTT. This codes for CASSLVRSDTQYF.

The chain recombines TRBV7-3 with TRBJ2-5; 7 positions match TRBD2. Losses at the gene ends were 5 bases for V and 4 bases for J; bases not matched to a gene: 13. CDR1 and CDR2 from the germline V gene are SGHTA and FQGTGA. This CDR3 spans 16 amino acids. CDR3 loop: CASSPGGTAARETQYF. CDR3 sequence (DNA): TGTGCCAGCAGCCCGGGGGGAACAGCGGCTAGAGAGACCCAGTACTTC.

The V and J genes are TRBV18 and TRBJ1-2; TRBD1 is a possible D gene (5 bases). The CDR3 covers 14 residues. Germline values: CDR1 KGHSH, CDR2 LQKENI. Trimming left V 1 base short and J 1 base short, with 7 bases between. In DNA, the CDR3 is TGTGCCAGCTCACCACAAGGGGTTAACTATGGCTACACCTTC. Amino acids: CASSPQGVNYGYTF.

Here the CDR3 reads CASSARDRNIQYF. As DNA, the CDR3 is TGTGCCAGCAGCGCCCGGGACAGAAACATTCAGTACTTC. J is TRBJ2-4 and V is TRBV13; 7 positions agree with TRBD1. This CDR3 is built from 13 residues. CDR1 and CDR2 (germline): PRHDT, FYEKMQ (reference sequence). The junction had 4 bases not matched to a gene; V was cut back by 5 bases and J by 6 bases.

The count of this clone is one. The CDR3 loop is CASSNSASRWENTGELFF. CDR3 sequence (DNA): TGTGCCAGCAGCAACTCGGCCTCTAGGTGGGAGAACACCGGGGAGCTGTTTTTT. The chain uses TRBV7-3 and TRBJ2-2; D is ambiguous. Germline lookup yields CDR1 SGHTA and CDR2 FQGTGA. The CDR3 covers 18 residues. V was cut by 5 bases and J by 1 base, with 20 bases left in between.

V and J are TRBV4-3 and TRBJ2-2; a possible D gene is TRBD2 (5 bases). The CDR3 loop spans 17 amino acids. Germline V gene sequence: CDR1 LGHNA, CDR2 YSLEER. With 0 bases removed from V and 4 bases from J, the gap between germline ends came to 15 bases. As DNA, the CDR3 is TGCGCCAGCAGCCAAGACCTGGGGAGCTACGGCACCGGGGAGCTGTTTTTT. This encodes CASSQDLGSYGTGELFF.

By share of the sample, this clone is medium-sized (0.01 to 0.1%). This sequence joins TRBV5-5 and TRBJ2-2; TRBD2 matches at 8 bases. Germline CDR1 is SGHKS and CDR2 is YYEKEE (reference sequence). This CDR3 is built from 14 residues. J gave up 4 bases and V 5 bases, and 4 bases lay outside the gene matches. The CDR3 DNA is TGTGCCAGCAGGCCGGGGGGGTTCACCGGGGAGCTGTTTTTT. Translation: CASRPGGFTGELFF.

CDR3 DNA sequence: TGTGCCAGCAGTGAAAGTCGGCGGAGCGACACCATATATTTT. The encoded protein is CASSESRRSDTIYF. The chain recombines TRBV2 with TRBJ1-3; D ambiguous. This CDR3 region has 14 residues. V was pared by 2 bases and J by 8 bases, with 13 bases between. Germline V gene data show CDR1 as SNHLY and CDR2 as FYNNEI.

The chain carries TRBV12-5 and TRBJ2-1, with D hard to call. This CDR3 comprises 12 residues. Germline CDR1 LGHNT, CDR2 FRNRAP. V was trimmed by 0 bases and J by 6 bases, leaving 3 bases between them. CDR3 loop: CASGLVGNEQFF. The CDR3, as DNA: TGTGCTAGTGGTTTGGTGGGCAATGAGCAGTTCTTC. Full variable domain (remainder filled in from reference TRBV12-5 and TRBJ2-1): DARVTQTPRHKVTEMGQEVTMRCQPILGHNTVFWYRQTMMQGLELLAYFRNRAPLDDSGMPKDRFSAEMPDATLATLKIQPSEPRDSAVYFCASGLVGNEQFFGPGTRLTVL.

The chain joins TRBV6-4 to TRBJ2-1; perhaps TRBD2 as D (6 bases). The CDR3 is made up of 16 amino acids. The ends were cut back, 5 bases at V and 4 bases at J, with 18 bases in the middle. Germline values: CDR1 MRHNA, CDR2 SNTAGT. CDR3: CASSTRGDSVYNEQFF. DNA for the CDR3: TGTGCCAGCAGTACCCGTGGGGACTCCGTGTACAATGAGCAGTTCTTC.

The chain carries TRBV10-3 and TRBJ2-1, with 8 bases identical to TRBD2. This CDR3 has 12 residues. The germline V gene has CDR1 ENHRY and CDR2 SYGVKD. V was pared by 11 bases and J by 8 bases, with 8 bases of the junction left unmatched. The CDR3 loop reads CASAGTSHEQFF. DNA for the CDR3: TGTGCCTCTGCCGGGACTAGTCATGAGCAGTTCTTC.

CDR3 region: CASSLSVGEAFF. For the CDR3, the DNA is TGTGCCAGCAGTTTAAGTGTTGGAGAAGCTTTCTTT. The chain carries TRBV28 and TRBJ1-1, with D unresolved. The V end was cut by 2 bases, the J end by 8 bases, with 9 bases between. Per germline, CDR1 MDHEN and CDR2 SYDVKM. The CDR3 consists of 12 residues.

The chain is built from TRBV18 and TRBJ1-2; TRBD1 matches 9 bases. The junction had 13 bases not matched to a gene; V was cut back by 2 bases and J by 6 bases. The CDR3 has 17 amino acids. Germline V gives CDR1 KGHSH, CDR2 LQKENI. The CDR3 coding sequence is TGTGCCAGCTCACCATCTACCCCGGGACAGGGTAGAAATGGCTACACCTTC. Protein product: CASSPSTPGQGRNGYTF.